This T cell receptor beta chain was sequenced during a study of shared clonotypes between healthy human individuals. Study-level findings and limits: For sorted subsets, rarefaction showed incomplete sequencing despite large depth. An anticipated effect of sequencing depth on clonotype sharing among donors was recognized.

Comment on this clone: Its antigen is unidentified.

With V trimmed by 2 bases and J by 0 bases, 7 bases remained unmatched. This CDR3 comprises 18 residues. CDR1 and CDR2 from the germline V gene are SGHDT and YYEEEE. Genomic DNA from each subset was divided evenly over several immunoSEQ plates. The data were produced by immunoSEQ multiplex PCR, yet TCRdb's version contains in-frame clones alone and is incomplete. The data hold about 2.2 million clones, with 80% to 95% observed a single time. The naive CD8 population came from CD45RO-negative cells selected for CCR7, without terminally differentiated effector memory CD45RA+ cells. The rearrangement links TRBV5-6 to TRBJ2-3, with 12 bases lining up with TRBD2. The sequence came from a man aged 18 to 30 in good health. Some clones in this sample may be carry-over from other donors' samples. Sequenced sample: naive CD8+ T cells from PBMCs. Here the CDR3 DNA reads TGTGCCAGCAGCTTATCCGGGACTAGCGGGTTTAGCACAGATACGCAGTATTTT. Translating it yields CASSLSGTSGFSTDTQYF.